A single sample is the source of the 21 T cell receptor beta chains below, sequenced in a study of glioma-infiltrating T cells after dendritic cell vaccination. Assay used: immunoSEQ multiplex PCR; TCRdb lists only in-frame clones, some missing. The data show about 73,000 clones, around 80% seen once. Sequences were derived from blood, sampled before dendritic cell vaccination. Source of these receptors: a human donor with glioblastoma.

J is TRBJ1-2 and V is TRBV9; 8 bases are a match to TRBD1. The CDR3 contains 16 residues. V shed 0 bases, J shed 5 bases, and the junction held 9 bases outside the gene matches. The germline gives CDR1 SGDLS, CDR2 YYNGEE. The CDR3 nucleotides read TGTGCCAGCAGCGTAGGGCAGGGGGCCGTACGGTATGGCTACACCTTC. It codes for CASSVGQGAVRYGYTF.

The rearrangement joins TRBV11-1 to TRBJ2-6; D is undetermined. Germline V gives CDR1 SGHAT, CDR2 FQDESV (reference sequence). The CDR3 contains 15 residues. The V and J ends lost 2 bases and 0 bases respectively, with 5 bases between them. CDR3 sequence (DNA): TGTGCCAGCAGCTTAATCAGCTCTGGGGCCAACGTCCTGACTTTC. Protein product: CASSLISSGANVLTF.

In DNA form, the CDR3 reads TGTGCCAGCAGCTTAAGGACTAGCGGAGGGCTGGGGCAGTTCTTC. Translation: CASSLRTSGGLGQFF. The chain couples TRBV5-6 to TRBJ2-1; 10 bases map to TRBD2. This CDR3 contains 15 residues. CDR1 SGHDT and CDR2 YYEEEE come from the germline V gene. V shed 2 bases, J shed 12 bases, and the junction held 11 bases outside the gene matches. Full variable domain (missing parts from reference TRBV5-6 and TRBJ2-1): DAGVTQSPTHLIKTRGQQVTLRCSPKSGHDTVSWYQQALGQGPQFIFQYYEEEERQRGNFPDRFSGHQFPNYSSELNVNALLLGDSALYLCASSLRTSGGLGQFFGPGTRLTVL.

The chain recombines TRBV10-2 with TRBJ2-1; TRBD2 agrees at 7 bases. The junction had 8 bases not matched to a gene; V was cut back by 9 bases and J by 0 bases. This CDR3 contains 15 residues. Germline values: CDR1 WSHSY, CDR2 SAAADI. In DNA form, the CDR3 reads TGCGCCAGTCGTTTAGGCGGGAGCTCCTACAATGAGCAGTTCTTC. Protein: CASRLGGSSYNEQFF.

This chain links TRBV27 with TRBJ1-5; tentative D call: TRBD1 (5 bases). Trimming left V 3 bases short and J 1 base short, with 13 bases between. This CDR3 is 16 amino acids long. Per germline, CDR1 MNHEY and CDR2 SMNVEV (reference sequence). CDR3 protein: CASSFSGGASNQPQHF. The CDR3 nucleotides read TGTGCCAGCAGTTTCTCGGGGGGAGCGAGCAATCAGCCCCAGCATTTT.

The J gene is TRBJ2-5, the V gene TRBV7-2; D might be TRBD1 (5 bases). This CDR3 spans 14 amino acids. Trimming took 5 bases from V and 0 from J, leaving 10 bases between them. The germline gives CDR1 SGHTA, CDR2 FQGNSA. CDR3 sequence (DNA): TGTGCCAGCAGCCTAAGACAGTACCAAGAGACCCAGTACTTC. Its translation is CASSLRQYQETQYF.

This clone was detected once. V gene TRBV5-1 combines with J gene TRBJ2-7, with 10 bases aligning to TRBD1. Germline-derived CDR1 and CDR2 are SGHRS and YFSETQ. Trimming cost V 2 bases and J 6 bases; bases outside gene matches: 2. This CDR3 has 13 amino acids. The CDR3 protein is CASSLGTGAEQYF. The CDR3, as DNA: TGCGCCAGCAGCTTAGGGACAGGGGCCGAGCAGTACTTC.

The chain links TRBV6-1 to TRBJ1-6, with no clear D. CDR1 MNHNS and CDR2 SASEGT come from the germline V gene. Trimming shortened V by 2 bases and J by 8 bases, and 13 bases separated the two germline ends. CDR3 length: 15 amino acids. The CDR3 DNA reads as TGTGCCAGCAGTGAACAAAAAGAGGGCTATTCACCCCTCCACTTT. Amino acid sequence: CASSEQKEGYSPLHF.

The rearrangement joins TRBV10-1 to TRBJ2-2; 7 bases are a match to TRBD2. The CDR3 runs 14 residues. Losses at the gene ends were 5 bases for V and 8 bases for J; bases not matched to a gene: 8. CDR1 WNHNN and CDR2 SYGVQD come from the germline V gene (reference sequence). CDR3 residues: CASSPHGGLGELFF. The CDR3, as DNA: TGCGCCAGCAGTCCCCACGGGGGGTTAGGGGAGCTGTTTTTT.

This clone is a singleton in its sample. The junction departs from germline at one end; a sequencing error may be responsible. This rearrangement joins TRBV11-2 to TRBJ2-5; 7 bases fit TRBD2. CDR3 length: 15 residues. The germline CDR1 and CDR2 sequences are SGHAT and FQNNGV. This CDR3 reads CASTLGAGVQETQYF. CDR3 nucleotide sequence: TGTGCCAGCACCTTAGGGGCGGGGGTTCAAGAGACCCAGTACTTC.

V and J are TRBV11-2 and TRBJ1-2; TRBD1 might be the D (5 bases). V lost 7 bases, J lost 2 bases, and 17 bases lay in between. The CDR3 loop spans 15 amino acids. The V gene's germline CDR1 is SGHAT and CDR2 FQNNGV. CDR3 bases: TGTGCCAGCACAGAGGGAGGGGTCCGCAACTATGGCTACACCTTC. It encodes CASTEGGVRNYGYTF.

The rearrangement links TRBV5-1 to TRBJ1-5; 7 positions agree with TRBD1. CDR3 length: 15 residues. CDR1 SGHRS and CDR2 YFSETQ come from the germline V gene. Trimming removed 3 bases from V and 4 bases from J; junction bases left unmatched: 7. The CDR3, as DNA: TGCGCCAGCAGCTCTCTCCGGGACAGAAATCAGCCCCAGCATTTT. Its translation is CASSSLRDRNQPQHF.

This clone was seen only once. The genes are TRBV30 and TRBJ2-3, with 13 positions matching TRBD2. Germline assignment: CDR1 GTSNPN and CDR2 SVGIG (reference sequence). The junction had 9 bases not matched to a gene; V was cut back by 3 bases and J by 6 bases. This CDR3 region has 16 residues. The CDR3 DNA sequence: TGTGCCTGGAGCCCTTGGACTAGCGGGGGAGTCGATACGCAGTATTTT. Residues: CAWSPWTSGGVDTQYF.

This clone was detected once. The CDR3 here is CASSQRGQAGGETQYF. The CDR3 bases are TGTGCCAGCAGCCAAAGAGGTCAAGCGGGGGGAGAGACCCAGTACTTC. V gene TRBV14 combines with J gene TRBJ2-5; 9 bases agree with TRBD2. The CDR3 runs 16 residues. After removal of 2 bases from V and 4 bases from J, the junction contained 8 bases not matched to a gene. Germline CDR1 is SGHDN and CDR2 is FVKESK.

The chain uses TRBV18 and TRBJ2-7; tentative D call: TRBD2 (5 bases). This CDR3 region has 14 residues. Germline assignment: CDR1 KGHSH and CDR2 LQKENI. V shed 2 bases and J shed 7 bases, with 15 bases lying between them. CDR3 DNA: TGTGCCAGCTCACCAAGGGCTCCCCCGGGGGAGCAGTACGTC. Its translation is CASSPRAPPGEQYV.

The chain links TRBV7-2 to TRBJ1-2; TRBD1 matches 10 bases. This CDR3 is 16 amino acids long. Losses at the gene ends were 5 bases for V and 4 bases for J; bases not matched to a gene: 10. Germline-derived CDR1 and CDR2 are SGHTA and FQGNSA. This chain's CDR3 is CASSISRTGGVYGYTF. DNA of the CDR3: TGTGCCAGCAGCATAAGCCGGACAGGGGGGGTCTATGGCTACACCTTC.

V is TRBV6-1 and J is TRBJ2-7, with D maybe TRBD1 (6 bases). The CDR3 loop spans 14 amino acids. The germline V gene has CDR1 MNHNS and CDR2 SASEGT. V was trimmed by 5 bases and J by 1 base, leaving 12 bases between them. CDR3 sequence: CASSSRTESYEQYF. CDR3 in DNA: TGTGCCAGCAGTTCGCGGACAGAGTCCTACGAGCAGTACTTC.

The chain combines TRBV18 with TRBJ1-3; TRBD1 is a possible D gene (5 bases). Germline V gene sequence: CDR1 KGHSH, CDR2 LQKENI. The length of the CDR3 is 14 residues. V was clipped by 6 bases and J by 1 base, with 10 bases between them. The CDR3 sequence: CASSQDTSGNTIYF. CDR3 sequence (DNA): TGTGCCAGCTCTCAGGACACTTCTGGAAACACCATATATTTT.

The rearrangement links TRBV27 to TRBJ2-5, with 16 bases identical to TRBD2. This CDR3 spans 15 amino acids. Per germline, CDR1 MNHEY and CDR2 SMNVEV (reference sequence). The trim removed 7 bases at V and 5 bases at J, leaving 4 bases unmatched. The CDR3 protein is CASKGLAGGRETQYF. As DNA, the CDR3 is TGTGCCAGCAAGGGACTAGCGGGAGGGAGGGAGACCCAGTACTTC.

DNA of the CDR3: TGTGCCAGCAGTGCAGACAGGGTGACAGGAAACACCATATATTTT. Its protein product is CASSADRVTGNTIYF. This chain uses TRBV6-1 with TRBJ1-3; 7 bases are shared with TRBD1. The CDR3 is made up of 15 amino acids. V lost 4 bases to trimming and J lost 4 bases; unmatched junction nucleotides: 7. Germline CDR1 reads MNHNS; CDR2 reads SASEGT.

J is TRBJ2-4 and V is TRBV9; D remains ambiguous. Between the trimmed V and J ends, which lost 2 bases and 1 base, there was a span of 19 bases. CDR3 length equals 18 residues. CDR1 SGDLS and CDR2 YYNGEE come from the germline V gene. As DNA, the CDR3 is TGTGCCAGCAGCGTGGAGTACCCTATCATGCAGGCCAAAAACATTCAGTACTTC. Protein: CASSVEYPIMQAKNIQYF.